Each of the 11 T cell receptor beta chains below was sequenced from the same sample in a study of T cell changes during pregnancy in multiple sclerosis. The method was immunoSEQ multiplex PCR; TCRdb's version includes in-frame clones alone and lacks a portion of them. The sample has approximately 47,000 clones; 94% are singletons. The source was CD4+ T cells from peripheral blood mononuclear cells, collected in the first trimester of pregnancy. These receptors all stem from a female donor with multiple sclerosis, enrolled in a pregnancy study.

This clone appeared once. The V call is TRBV6-5, the J call TRBJ2-1; 7 bases align to TRBD2. Per germline, CDR1 MNHEY and CDR2 SVGAGI. The CDR3 length is 16 residues. With 4 bases clipped from V and 2 bases from J, the junction kept 8 bases outside the gene matches. As DNA, the CDR3 is TGTGCCAGCAGTTTGGCGGGGGACGGAGCCTACAATGAGCAGTTCTTC. This gives the protein CASSLAGDGAYNEQFF.

The chain has TRBV11-2 and TRBJ2-1; 12 nucleotides align to TRBD2. V was clipped by 5 bases and J by 4 bases; unmatched bases: 3. The CDR3 has 15 residues. Germline CDR1 and CDR2: SGHAT and FQNNGV. CDR3 in DNA: TGTGCCAGCAGCCGCCTAGCGGGGGGGTACAATGAGCAGTTCTTC. Translation: CASSRLAGGYNEQFF. Looking up the rest from reference TRBV11-2 and TRBJ2-1 gives the full variable domain: EAGVAQSPRYKIIEKRQSVAFWCNPISGHATLYWYQQILGQGPKLLIQFQNNGVVDDSQLPKDRFSAERLKGVDSTLKIQPAKLEDSAVYLCASSRLAGGYNEQFFGPGTRLTVL.

The chain uses TRBV7-8 and TRBJ2-7; D may be TRBD1 (5 bases). Trimming took off 1 base at V and 6 bases at J, with 16 bases between the two ends. The CDR3 extends over 15 amino acids. CDR1 and CDR2 (germline): SGHVS, FQNEAQ. The CDR3 protein is CASSLEGTQGGEQYF. For the CDR3, the DNA is TGTGCCAGCAGCTTAGAGGGCACGCAGGGTGGCGAGCAGTACTTC.

The DNA for the CDR3 is TGCGCCAGCAGCGACGGAATACTAGCGGTCTACAATGAGCAGTTCTTC. Translating gives CASSDGILAVYNEQFF. The rearrangement uses TRBV5-1 and TRBJ2-1; 8 bases fit TRBD2. CDR1 SGHRS and CDR2 YFSETQ come from the germline V gene. The V segment lost 4 bases and the J segment 3 bases; nucleotides outside the gene matches: 9. CDR3 length equals 16 residues.

The chain is built from TRBV7-9 and TRBJ1-4; 7 bases are shared with TRBD1. The CDR3 totals 13 residues. The germline CDR1 and CDR2 sequences are SEHNR and FQNEAQ (reference sequence). V shed 8 bases, J shed 3 bases, and the junction held 3 bases outside the gene matches. The CDR3 sequence is CASQDRANEKLFF. CDR3 coding DNA: TGTGCCAGCCAAGACAGGGCTAATGAAAAACTGTTTTTT.

The chain links TRBV19 to TRBJ1-2; maybe TRBD1 (5 bases). CDR3 length: 12 residues. Germline CDR1 is LNHDA and CDR2 is SQIVND (reference sequence). V was shortened by 7 bases and J by 5 bases, with 11 bases between the two germline ends. The CDR3 nucleotides are TGTGCCAGTAAGGGGACTCGTTATGGCTACACCTTC. Its protein is CASKGTRYGYTF.

The DNA for the CDR3 is TGTGCCAGCAGCTCCGAGCGGAACACTGAAGCTTTCTTT. This translates into CASSSERNTEAFF. This chain joins TRBV27 and TRBJ1-1; no definite D call. CDR3 size: 13 residues. With 6 bases removed from V and 1 base from J, the gap between germline ends came to 9 bases. The germline V gene encodes CDR1 MNHEY and CDR2 SMNVEV (reference sequence).

Only one count was recorded for this clone. The chain uses TRBV7-9 and TRBJ1-4, with 7 bases lining up with TRBD1. J lost 8 bases, V lost 0 bases, and 3 bases had no gene match. There are 14 residues in the CDR3. Germline assignment: CDR1 SEHNR and CDR2 FQNEAQ (reference sequence). The CDR3 DNA sequence: TGTGCCAGCAGCTTAGCTGGGGACAGCGAAAAACTGTTTTTT. Its protein product is CASSLAGDSEKLFF.

This clone has just one count. CDR3 protein: CASSSQGAWEETQYF. The CDR3 region has the DNA TGTGCCAGCAGCTCACAGGGGGCGTGGGAAGAGACCCAGTACTTC. J is TRBJ2-5 and V is TRBV7-2; 9 bases align to TRBD1. Germline CDR1 reads SGHTA; CDR2 reads FQGNSA. V lost 4 bases, J lost 3 bases, and 6 bases stayed unmatched. The CDR3 length is 15 residues.

The V and J genes are TRBV19 and TRBJ2-2; TRBD1 matches 10 bases. CDR3 length: 18 amino acids. V lost 0 bases to trimming and J lost 8 bases; unmatched junction nucleotides: 12. Per germline, CDR1 LNHDA and CDR2 SQIVND (reference sequence). CDR3 sequence reads: CASSIDPPGQGSRGELFF. CDR3 coding DNA: TGTGCCAGTAGTATAGATCCCCCGGGACAGGGGAGTCGAGGGGAGCTGTTTTTT.

The chain links TRBV28 to TRBJ1-3, with D tentatively TRBD1 (5 bases). Germline V gives CDR1 MDHEN, CDR2 SYDVKM. The CDR3 has 14 residues. Trimming shortened V by 5 bases and J by 0 bases, and 8 bases separated the two germline ends. CDR3: CASSAQVSGNTIYF. The CDR3 region has the DNA TGTGCCAGCAGTGCACAGGTCTCTGGAAACACCATATATTTT.